The 22 T cell receptor beta chains in this list originate from one sample, sequenced in a study of shared clonotypes between healthy human individuals. Assay used: immunoSEQ multiplex PCR; TCRdb lists only in-frame clones, some missing. The sample yields 600,000 to 700,000 clones, around 73% seen once. Sequencing input: memory CD4+ T cells sorted from blood. Subset: CD45RA-negative fraction. These receptors were obtained from a woman aged 25-40 years in good health.

The rearrangement links TRBV5-4 to TRBJ2-3; 7 bases map to TRBD2. The length of the CDR3 is 15 residues. From germline, CDR1 is SGHNT and CDR2 YYREEE (reference sequence). The ends lost 0 bases at V and 8 bases at J; junction bases unmatched: 9. The DNA for the CDR3 is TGTGCCAGCAGCTTGGAGACTAGCAGCCTCCCTACGCAGTATTTT. Translation: CASSLETSSLPTQYF.

J is TRBJ2-7 and V is TRBV5-1, with 8 positions matching TRBD2. The V gene end was trimmed by 4 bases and the J gene end by 7 bases; junction bases not matched to a gene: 10. From germline, CDR1 is SGHRS and CDR2 YFSETQ. The CDR3 is 14 residues long. DNA of the CDR3: TGCGCCAGCAGCCCGACAGCGGGAGTGGGTGAGCAGTACTTC. Amino acids: CASSPTAGVGEQYF.

The chain recombines TRBV7-2 with TRBJ2-1; D may be TRBD1 (6 bases). With 5 bases removed from V and 6 bases from J, the gap between germline ends came to 17 bases. This CDR3 region has 15 residues. Germline values: CDR1 SGHTA, CDR2 FQGNSA. The CDR3 is CASSRRGATINEQFF. The CDR3 coding sequence is TGTGCCAGCAGCCGCAGGGGCGCGACCATCAATGAGCAGTTCTTC.

The V and J genes are TRBV29-1 and TRBJ1-2; 8 bases are shared with TRBD1. The length of the CDR3 is 12 residues. CDR1 is SQVTM, CDR2 ANQGSEA, per germline. V shed 4 bases, J shed 6 bases, and the junction held 4 bases outside the gene matches. In nucleotides, the CDR3 is TGCAGCGTTGGGACAGGGAGCAATGGCTACACCTTC. This sequence encodes CSVGTGSNGYTF. Complete variable domain (other parts from reference TRBV29-1 and TRBJ1-2): SAVISQKPSRDICQRGTSLTIQCQVDSQVTMMFWYRQQPGQSLTLIATANQGSEATYESGFVIDKFPISRPNLTFSTLTVSNMSPEDSSIYLCSVGTGSNGYTFGSGTRLTVV.

The V gene is TRBV5-1, the J gene TRBJ1-1; no clear D. Germline V gives CDR1 SGHRS, CDR2 YFSETQ. Trimming removed 4 bases at V and 1 base at J, with 8 bases between. This CDR3 has 13 residues. CDR3 residues: CASSPQENTEAFF. The DNA of the CDR3 is TGCGCCAGCAGCCCGCAGGAGAACACTGAAGCTTTCTTT.

The rearrangement uses TRBV7-3 and TRBJ1-5; D unclear. With 2 bases removed from V and 7 bases from J, the gap between germline ends came to 9 bases. This CDR3 has 13 residues. The germline V gene has CDR1 SGHTA and CDR2 FQGTGA. The DNA for the CDR3 is TGTGCCAGCAGCTTAGGGGTGGGACAGCCCCAGCATTTT. Protein sequence: CASSLGVGQPQHF.

The rearrangement uses TRBV6-5 and TRBJ1-1, with 7 positions matching TRBD1. Trimming at V came to 5 bases and at J to 3 bases, leaving 3 bases not matched to a gene. Per germline, CDR1 MNHEY and CDR2 SVGAGI. The CDR3 contains 13 residues. CDR3 bases: TGTGCCAGCAGTATCACAGGGGACACTGAAGCTTTCTTT. Translating it yields CASSITGDTEAFF.

This clone was recorded only once. The CDR3 coding sequence is TGTGCCAGTAGTATCACTAGCGGGAACTACGAGCAGTACTTC. Translating it yields CASSITSGNYEQYF. This chain joins TRBV19 and TRBJ2-7, with 10 bases aligning to TRBD2. Germline trimming cut 3 bases from V and 3 bases from J; bases unmatched to any gene: 2. This CDR3 has 14 residues. The germline V gene has CDR1 LNHDA and CDR2 SQIVND (reference sequence).

This clone appeared once. The chain combines TRBV28 with TRBJ2-1; D is possibly TRBD2 (6 bases). V shed 3 bases and J shed 12 bases, with 12 bases lying between them. There are 12 residues in the CDR3. Germline V CDR1 and CDR2: MDHEN, SYDVKM. The CDR3 DNA reads TGTGCCAGCAGTTTGGAGGGGTTCGGGCAGTTCTTC. It is translated as CASSLEGFGQFF.

The count of this clone is one. This chain joins TRBV6-5 and TRBJ2-7; D unresolved. V lost 2 bases and J lost 0, with 8 bases in between. The CDR3 totals 14 residues. Germline values: CDR1 MNHEY, CDR2 SVGAGI. Here the CDR3 reads CASSYLQYSYEQYF. CDR3 nucleotides: TGTGCCAGCAGTTACCTCCAGTACTCCTACGAGCAGTACTTC.

The rearrangement links TRBV6-5 to TRBJ2-7; tentatively, D is TRBD1 (6 bases). Looked up from germline, CDR1 is MNHEY and CDR2 is SVGAGI. This CDR3 is 15 amino acids long. Trimming left V 0 bases short and J 0 bases short, with 9 bases between. CDR3 amino acids: CASSYSPGDSYEQYF. The CDR3 DNA sequence: TGTGCCAGCAGTTACTCCCCAGGGGACTCCTACGAGCAGTACTTC.

For this clone: This could be a read error, since a much larger clone is one nucleotide away. Other DNA sequences in the sample encode the same CDR3. The genes are TRBV5-1 and TRBJ2-1; 10 positions agree with TRBD2. J was trimmed by 2 bases and V by 1 base; bases with no gene match: 3. The CDR3 covers 16 residues. Per the germline V gene, CDR1 is SGHRS and CDR2 is YFSETQ. The CDR3 DNA sequence: TGCGCCAGCAGCTTGTCAAGCGGGAGGGCCTACAATGAGCAGTTCTTC. It translates to CASSLSSGRAYNEQFF.

J is TRBJ2-1 and V is TRBV13; 14 nucleotides agree with TRBD2. Looked up from germline, CDR1 is PRHDT and CDR2 is FYEKMQ (reference sequence). J gave up 6 bases and V 6 bases, and 7 bases lay outside the gene matches. The CDR3 contains 16 residues. The CDR3 coding sequence is TGTGCCAGCAGTTCCCGGACTAGCGGGAGGTCCAATGAGCAGTTCTTC. This encodes CASSSRTSGRSNEQFF.

The V and J genes are TRBV4-1 and TRBJ1-4; no firm D call. Germline V gene lookup returns CDR1 MGHRA and CDR2 YSYEKL. Trimming left V 3 bases short and J 4 bases short, with 9 bases between. This CDR3 has 14 residues. The chain's CDR3 is CASSQWAHNEKLFF. The CDR3 coding sequence is TGCGCCAGCAGCCAGTGGGCCCATAATGAAAAACTGTTTTTT.

This clone has just one count. The chain combines TRBV29-1 with TRBJ2-7; 10 bases align to TRBD2. This CDR3 is 13 amino acids long. J lost 2 bases, V lost 6 bases, and 4 bases had no gene match. Germline CDR1 is SQVTM and CDR2 is ANQGSEA. The CDR3 spells CSVGTSVPYEQYF. In DNA form, the CDR3 reads TGCAGCGTCGGGACTAGCGTACCCTACGAGCAGTACTTC.

The V gene is TRBV4-2, the J gene TRBJ2-1; D could derive from TRBD1 or TRBD2 (5 bases each). There are 15 residues in the CDR3. The V end was cut by 4 bases, the J end by 5 bases, with 15 bases between. Germline V gene data show CDR1 as LGHNA and CDR2 as YNFKEQ. The CDR3 DNA reads as TGTGCCAGCAGCCGAATTGGTCTGGGGGACAATGAGCAGTTCTTC. Its translation is CASSRIGLGDNEQFF.

This clone was recorded only once. The chain is built from TRBV28 and TRBJ2-7; D might be TRBD2 (5 bases). The V and J ends lost 3 bases and 0 bases respectively, with 12 bases between them. Germline V CDR1 and CDR2: MDHEN, SYDVKM. The CDR3 is made up of 15 amino acids. CDR3 nucleotides: TGTGCCAGCAGTTTCGGGGATTTAAGCTCCTACGAGCAGTACTTC. The encoded protein is CASSFGDLSSYEQYF. Filled out from reference TRBV28 and TRBJ2-7, the complete variable domain reads DVKVTQSSRYLVKRTGEKVFLECVQDMDHENMFWYRQDPGLGLRLIYFSYDVKMKEKGDIPEGYSVSREKKERFSLILESASTNQTSMYLCASSFGDLSSYEQYFGPGTRLTVT.

This chain links TRBV5-8 with TRBJ1-2; the D is unclear. CDR1 and CDR2 from the germline V gene are SGHTS and YDEGEE. The CDR3 is 13 residues long. Trimming stripped 0 bases from V and 4 bases from J, with 7 bases between. As DNA, the CDR3 is TGTGCCAGCAGCTTGGATGGCACCTATGGCTACACCTTC. Its translation is CASSLDGTYGYTF.

V usage is TRBV2 and J usage is TRBJ2-1, with 7 positions matching TRBD2. CDR3 size: 14 residues. From germline, CDR1 is SNHLY and CDR2 FYNNEI. The junction had 6 bases not matched to a gene; V was cut back by 7 bases and J by 3 bases. The CDR3 coding sequence is TGTGCCAGCAACCCCAGGACTAGCTACAATGAGCAGTTCTTC. Its translation: CASNPRTSYNEQFF. The whole variable domain, remainder taken from reference TRBV2 and TRBJ2-1, is EPEVTQTPSHQVTQMGQEVILRCVPISNHLYFYWYRQILGQKVEFLVSFYNNEISEKSEIFDDQFSVERPDGSNFTLKIRSTKLEDSAMYFCASNPRTSYNEQFFGPGTRLTVL.

The DNA of the CDR3 is TGTGCCAGCTCACCGACAAGGGACTACTACGAGCAGTACTTC. It codes for CASSPTRDYYEQYF. V usage is TRBV18 and J usage is TRBJ2-7, with 7 bases lining up with TRBD2. The trim removed 3 bases at V and 3 bases at J, leaving 5 bases unmatched. The germline V gene has CDR1 KGHSH and CDR2 LQKENI. The CDR3 extends over 14 amino acids.

On this clone itself: Other DNA sequences in this sample translate to the same CDR3. The V gene is TRBV7-3, the J gene TRBJ2-2; the D gene is possibly TRBD1 (5 bases). CDR1 and CDR2 from the germline V gene are SGHTA and FQGTGA. The CDR3 is made up of 14 amino acids. The ends were cut back, 4 bases at V and 5 bases at J, with 11 bases in the middle. CDR3 sequence (DNA): TGTGCCAGCAGCTCCCAAGGGGCAACCGGGGAGCTGTTTTTT. This translates into CASSSQGATGELFF.

The chain links TRBV11-1 to TRBJ2-3; D possibly corresponds to TRBD1 (5 bases). Germline-derived CDR1 and CDR2 are SGHAT and FQDESV (reference sequence). The CDR3 runs 13 residues. The V gene lost 6 bases and the J gene lost 5 bases, with 12 bases spanning the gap. Here the CDR3 DNA reads TGTGCCAGCAGTCACCAGCAGGGAGATACGCAGTATTTT. Translation: CASSHQQGDTQYF. Using reference TRBV11-1 and TRBJ2-3 for the parts outside the CDR3, the full variable domain is EAEVAQSPRYKITEKSQAVAFWCDPISGHATLYWYRQILGQGPELLVQFQDESVVDDSQLPKDRFSAERLKGVDSTLKIQPAELGDSAMYLCASSHQQGDTQYFGPGTRLTVL.